This T cell receptor (beta chain) stems from a study of T cell clonotyping in hematopoietic cell transplantation. Sequencing used immunoSEQ multiplex PCR; TCRdb keeps in-frame clones, though not all of them. Altogether roughly 14,000 clones are present, just over 85% being singletons, with the ten largest covering roughly 13%. The junction had 6 bases not matched to a gene; V was cut back by 0 bases and J by 8 bases. This CDR3 region has 15 residues. Germline assignment: CDR1 MNHNY and CDR2 SVGAGI (reference sequence). General study results and limits: Recipient TCR diversity dropped after transplant; expanded clonotypes rose from day 30 to 180.

Remarks on this clone: Its antigen is not known.

The specimen comprised PBMCs, sampled 100 days after allogeneic stem cell transplant. The receptor comes from a male patient in his fifties or sixties who had an allogeneic stem cell transplant from an unrelated donor, so T cells may come from the graft donor. Some clones in this sample may be carry-over from other donors' samples. The V gene is TRBV6-6, the J gene TRBJ2-1, with 8 bases identical to TRBD2. The CDR3 protein is CASSYSSGSGDEQFF. CDR3 in DNA: TGTGCCAGCAGTTACTCCAGCGGGAGTGGCGATGAGCAGTTCTTC.